These 25 T cell receptor beta chains came from one sample sequenced in a study of blood T cell repertoires in COVID-19. Libraries were prepared by immunoSEQ multiplex PCR; TCRdb keeps only in-frame clonotypes and omits some of them. Of some 330,000 clones in the sample, about 87% are singletons; the top ten hold around 5%. The sample taken for sequencing was PBMCs or T cells enriched from blood (not recorded which). The receptor source for this set is a man under 40 who had recovered from COVID-19.

J is TRBJ2-1 and V is TRBV7-8, with D tentatively TRBD2 (7 bases). V was trimmed by 1 base and J by 0 bases, leaving 16 bases between them. The V gene's germline CDR1 is SGHVS and CDR2 FQNEAQ. CDR3 length: 18 residues. As DNA, the CDR3 is TGTGCCAGCAGCTTAGGGTTGGCGGGGGCCTCCTCCTACAATGAGCAGTTCTTC. Its translation: CASSLGLAGASSYNEQFF.

This rearrangement joins TRBV6-2 or TRBV6-3 to TRBJ2-1, with 7 bases fitting TRBD1. Losses at the gene ends were 2 bases for V and 6 bases for J; bases not matched to a gene: 10. CDR3 length: 16 amino acids. Germline assignment: CDR1 MNHEY and CDR2 SVGEGT. This chain's CDR3 is CASSYVQKGAVNEQFF. DNA of the CDR3: TGTGCCAGCAGTTACGTTCAGAAGGGGGCGGTCAATGAGCAGTTCTTC.

The rearrangement links TRBV19 to TRBJ2-3; D possibly corresponds to TRBD1 (6 bases). This CDR3 spans 15 amino acids. V was pared by 4 bases and J by 0 bases, with 11 bases between. CDR1 and CDR2 from the germline V gene are LNHDA and SQIVND (reference sequence). The CDR3 DNA reads TGTGCCAGTAGTACACCAGGGGTTAGCACAGATACGCAGTATTTT. Translation: CASSTPGVSTDTQYF.

V gene TRBV6-4 combines with J gene TRBJ1-2; weak D call: TRBD1 (6 bases). CDR3 length equals 14 residues. V shed 0 bases and J shed 4 bases, with 9 bases lying between them. Germline V gene sequence: CDR1 MRHNA, CDR2 SNTAGT. The CDR3 sequence: CASSDSQGLYGYTF. DNA for the CDR3: TGTGCCAGCAGTGACTCGCAGGGGCTCTATGGCTACACCTTC.

The chain joins TRBV28 to TRBJ2-2, with TRBD1 matching 7 bases. V lost 3 bases, J lost 6 bases, and 10 bases stayed unmatched. Germline V gene data show CDR1 as MDHEN and CDR2 as SYDVKM. CDR3 length: 16 residues. CDR3 nucleotides: TGTGCCAGCAGTTTGTGGACAGGACCGTCCCCCGGGGAGCTGTTTTTT. It yields the protein CASSLWTGPSPGELFF.

V usage is TRBV21-1 and J usage is TRBJ2-7; TRBD1 is the table's D call and was not checked against the DNA. TRBV21-1 is labeled a pseudogene. The CDR3 has 16 residues. The CDR3 DNA follows: TGTGCCAGCACCATCAACGGACAGGGGCAAACCTACGAGCAGTACTTC. Translation gives CASTINGQGQTYEQYF.

The CDR3 DNA sequence: TGTGCCAGCAGTTACTGGCTACGGGGGGAGAACACTGAAGCTTTCTTT. Encoded protein: CASSYWLRGENTEAFF. J is TRBJ1-1 and V is TRBV6-5; D is possibly TRBD1 (5 bases). The CDR3 sequence is 16 residues long. The germline V and J ends were trimmed by 1 base and 1 base, with 13 bases remaining between them. In germline, CDR1 is MNHEY, CDR2 SVGAGI.

The chain recombines TRBV7-9 with TRBJ2-1; D is unresolved. Looked up from germline, CDR1 is SEHNR and CDR2 is FQNEAQ (reference sequence). CDR3 length: 13 residues. V was trimmed by 3 bases and J by 0 bases, leaving 3 bases between them. The CDR3 nucleotides read TGTGCCAGCAGCTTCAGCTCCTACAATGAGCAGTTCTTC. Its protein is CASSFSSYNEQFF.

The chain carries TRBV5-1 and TRBJ2-3; weak D call: TRBD1 (5 bases). The V and J ends lost 0 bases and 2 bases respectively, with 10 bases between them. The CDR3 sequence is 15 residues long. Looked up from germline, CDR1 is SGHRS and CDR2 is YFSETQ. The CDR3 reads CASSLADSITDTQYF. The CDR3 DNA reads TGCGCCAGCAGCTTGGCCGACAGTATCACAGATACGCAGTATTTT.

The chain uses TRBV4-1 and TRBJ2-3; TRBD2 matches at 14 bases. This CDR3 spans 19 amino acids. Looked up from germline, CDR1 is MGHRA and CDR2 is YSYEKL. V was pared by 4 bases and J by 3 bases, with 12 bases of the junction left unmatched. CDR3: CASSPRTSGGILGTDTQYF. In DNA, the CDR3 is TGCGCCAGCAGCCCTAGGACTAGCGGGGGGATCCTCGGTACAGATACGCAGTATTTT.

This clone was counted only a few times. The V gene is TRBV6-5, the J gene TRBJ1-2; D not resolved. There are 11 residues in the CDR3. V was pared by 5 bases and J by 6 bases, with 7 bases between. CDR1 is MNHEY, CDR2 SVGAGI, per germline. In DNA, the CDR3 is TGTGCCAGCAGTCCCCTAGATGGCTACACCTTC. Its translation is CASSPLDGYTF.

This clone was found many times. V and J are TRBV11-2 and TRBJ2-1, with D possibly matching TRBD2 (5 bases). V shed 5 bases and J shed 0 bases, with 14 bases lying between them. The CDR3 runs to 16 residues. Per the germline V gene, CDR1 is SGHAT and CDR2 is FQNNGV. The CDR3 DNA follows: TGTGCCAGCAGCCCTATGATAGGGAGCTCCTACAATGAGCAGTTCTTC. This translates into CASSPMIGSSYNEQFF.

The gene calls are TRBV5-1 and TRBJ2-3; TRBD1 agrees at 12 bases. The trim removed 3 bases at V and 5 bases at J, leaving 4 bases unmatched. This CDR3 has 15 amino acids. The germline gives CDR1 SGHRS, CDR2 YFSETQ. CDR3 sequence: CASSSGDRGQDTQYF. In DNA, the CDR3 is TGCGCCAGCAGCTCAGGGGACAGGGGGCAAGATACGCAGTATTTT.

This clone was seen a few times. This chain links TRBV9 with TRBJ2-7; 12 nucleotides agree with TRBD1. CDR1 and CDR2 from the germline V gene are SGDLS and YYNGEE. V dropped 3 bases and J dropped 2; count of bases not matched to a gene: 3. The CDR3 has 15 amino acids. In nucleotides, the CDR3 is TGTGCCAGCAGCGAGGGGGACAGGGGGCCCTACGAGCAGTACTTC. Translation: CASSEGDRGPYEQYF. Full variable domain (remainder filled in from reference TRBV9 and TRBJ2-7): DSGVTQTPKHLITATGQRVTLRCSPRSGDLSVYWYQQSLDQGLQFLIQYYNGEERAKGNILERFSAQQFPDLHSELNLSSLELGDSALYFCASSEGDRGPYEQYFGPGTRLTVT.

V is TRBV29-1 and J is TRBJ1-1; 7 bases align to TRBD1. V lost 4 bases, J lost 1 base, and 9 bases stayed unmatched. This CDR3 spans 15 amino acids. Germline values: CDR1 SQVTM, CDR2 ANQGSEA. CDR3 region: CSVGYTGQPNTEAFF. CDR3 sequence (DNA): TGCAGCGTTGGCTATACGGGACAGCCGAACACTGAAGCTTTCTTT. The complete variable domain, with remaining parts taken from reference TRBV29-1 and TRBJ1-1, reads SAVISQKPSRDICQRGTSLTIQCQVDSQVTMMFWYRQQPGQSLTLIATANQGSEATYESGFVIDKFPISRPNLTFSTLTVSNMSPEDSSIYLCSVGYTGQPNTEAFFGQGTRLTVV.

The chain uses TRBV4-1 and TRBJ2-1; 7 bases match TRBD2. The CDR3 totals 15 residues. Germline loops: CDR1 MGHRA, CDR2 YSYEKL. Germline trimming cut 4 bases from V and 5 bases from J; bases unmatched to any gene: 8. The CDR3 nucleotides are TGCGCCAGCAGCCGCATGGGGGGGGAGAACAATGAGCAGTTCTTC. It encodes CASSRMGGENNEQFF.

This clone came up once. CDR3 nucleotide sequence: TGTGCCAGCAGCGGGGAGACCCAGTACTTC. It specifies CASSGETQYF. The chain uses TRBV2 and TRBJ2-5; D remains unclear. Trimming stripped 6 bases from V and 5 bases from J, with 4 bases between. The CDR3 extends over 10 amino acids. CDR1 and CDR2 from the germline V gene are SNHLY and FYNNEI. Variable domain in full (rest from reference TRBV2 and TRBJ2-5): EPEVTQTPSHQVTQMGQEVILRCVPISNHLYFYWYRQILGQKVEFLVSFYNNEISEKSEIFDDQFSVERPDGSNFTLKIRSTKLEDSAMYFCASSGETQYFGPGTRLLVL.

This clone appeared a single time. V gene TRBV12-3 or TRBV12-4 combines with J gene TRBJ1-1; possibly TRBD1 for D (5 bases). The length of the CDR3 is 13 residues. Trimming stripped 0 bases from V and 5 bases from J, with 7 bases between. CDR3 sequence: CASSLAGGTEAFF. In DNA, the CDR3 is TGTGCCAGCAGTTTAGCGGGGGGTACTGAAGCTTTCTTT.

The chain employs TRBV19 and TRBJ2-7; D not resolved. Germline V gene sequence: CDR1 LNHDA, CDR2 SQIVND (reference sequence). This CDR3 contains 13 residues. V was clipped by 3 bases and J by 0 bases, with 6 bases between them. CDR3 nucleotide sequence: TGTGCCAGTAGTATCCAGCGCTCCTACGAGCAGTACTTC. As protein: CASSIQRSYEQYF.

The V gene is TRBV7-9, the J gene TRBJ1-2; D possibly corresponds to TRBD1 (6 bases). With 6 bases removed from V and 8 bases from J, the gap between germline ends came to 19 bases. This CDR3 has 14 amino acids. In germline, CDR1 is SEHNR, CDR2 FQNEAQ (reference sequence). The CDR3 spells CASSSGGRGGGYTF. In DNA form, the CDR3 reads TGTGCCAGCAGTTCGGGAGGCAGGGGAGGCGGCTACACCTTC.

This rearrangement joins TRBV20-1 to TRBJ2-5; 8 nucleotides align to TRBD1. The CDR3 extends over 13 amino acids. Losses at the gene ends were 3 bases for V and 5 bases for J; bases not matched to a gene: 5. Germline CDR1 DFQATT, CDR2 SNEGSKA (reference sequence). The DNA of the CDR3 is TGCAGTGCTAGTCCGACAGGGGTCGAGACCCAGTACTTC. It codes for CSASPTGVETQYF.

The genes are TRBV19 and TRBJ1-2; D remains unclear. This CDR3 has 15 residues. CDR1 is LNHDA, CDR2 SQIVND, per germline (reference sequence). V dropped 1 base and J dropped 0 bases, with 9 bases sitting between them. This chain's CDR3 is CASSIGAKTNYGYTF. The CDR3 DNA follows: TGTGCCAGTAGTATAGGCGCCAAAACTAACTATGGCTACACCTTC.

V is TRBV2 and J is TRBJ2-3, with 8 bases fitting TRBD1. From germline, CDR1 is SNHLY and CDR2 FYNNEI. The CDR3 sequence is 15 residues long. The trim removed 7 bases at V and 1 base at J, leaving 7 bases unmatched. This CDR3 reads CASKDRVQGTDTQYF. DNA for the CDR3: TGTGCCAGCAAGGACAGGGTTCAGGGCACAGATACGCAGTATTTT.

The V gene is TRBV28, the J gene TRBJ1-5; a possible D gene is TRBD1 (5 bases). The CDR3 has 15 residues. The germline V gene encodes CDR1 MDHEN and CDR2 SYDVKM. Trimming took off 7 bases at V and 6 bases at J, with 19 bases between the two ends. CDR3 nucleotides: TGTGCCAGCACCTTGGACACGACCCCAGTTCAGCCCCAGCATTTT. Amino acids: CASTLDTTPVQPQHF.

V is TRBV6-5 and J is TRBJ1-4; D is unclear. From germline, CDR1 is MNHEY and CDR2 SVGAGI. The CDR3 has 13 amino acids. V was trimmed by 8 bases and J by 8 bases, leaving 15 bases between them. The CDR3 sequence is CASRKLVEEKLFF. The CDR3, as DNA: TGTGCCAGCCGCAAGCTGGTCGAGGAAAAACTGTTTTTT.